These T cell receptor beta chains were read from a single sample in a study of T cell responses to AZD1222 COVID-19 vaccine. Generated by immunoSEQ multiplex PCR, the TCRdb table keeps only in-frame clones and is missing some. This table has approximately 97,000 clones, about nine tenths appearing once. The starting material was peripheral blood, obtained on day 0 of AZD1222 vaccination. These receptors were collected from an adult in good health. CDR3s include the opening cysteine and the closing phenylalanine or tryptophan. D genes are given only for firm matches. Clone size is stated in some rows and not others, as once, few, many or a class when expanded.

D gene	V gene	J gene	clone size	CDR3 protein	CDR3 DNA
TRBD1	TRBV7-3	TRBJ2-3	.	CASSLGTGAATDTQYF	TGTGCCAGCAGCTTAGGGACAGGGGCGGCGACGGATACGCAGTATTTT
.	TRBV6-5	TRBJ2-7	few	CASSYDGHSSYEQYF	TGTGCCAGCAGTTATGATGGGCACAGCTCCTACGAGCAGTACTTC
TRBD1	TRBV5-1	TRBJ1-5	once	CASSLQGADGQPQHF	TGCGCCAGCAGCTTACAGGGGGCCGACGGACAGCCCCAGCATTTT
.	TRBV28	TRBJ1-6	.	CASLRDGGSPLHF	TGTGCGAGCCTCCGGGATGGGGGTTCACCCCTCCACTTT
TRBD1	TRBV7-2	TRBJ1-2	.	CASSFTVGQANYGYTF	TGTGCCAGCAGCTTCACCGTGGGACAGGCCAACTATGGCTACACCTTC
.	TRBV27	TRBJ2-3	.	CASSSGPTVADTQYF	TGTGCCAGCAGTTCGGGGCCTACCGTGGCAGATACGCAGTATTTT
.	TRBV7-9	TRBJ2-2	.	CASSQNRAGNTGELFF	TGTGCCAGCAGCCAGAATCGGGCAGGGAACACCGGGGAGCTGTTTTTT
.	TRBV21-1	TRBJ2-2	.	CASSKPHTGGATGELFF	TGTGCCAGCAGCAAGCCTCATACAGGGGGGGCCACCGGGGAGCTGTTTTTT
.	TRBV7-2	TRBJ1-6	.	CASSLQTGANSPLHF	TGTGCCAGCTCCCTTCAGACCGGAGCGAATTCACCCCTCCACTTT
.	TRBV6-5	TRBJ1-2	.	CASAAQLSGYTF	TGTGCCAGCGCCGCTCAGTTGAGTGGCTACACCTTC